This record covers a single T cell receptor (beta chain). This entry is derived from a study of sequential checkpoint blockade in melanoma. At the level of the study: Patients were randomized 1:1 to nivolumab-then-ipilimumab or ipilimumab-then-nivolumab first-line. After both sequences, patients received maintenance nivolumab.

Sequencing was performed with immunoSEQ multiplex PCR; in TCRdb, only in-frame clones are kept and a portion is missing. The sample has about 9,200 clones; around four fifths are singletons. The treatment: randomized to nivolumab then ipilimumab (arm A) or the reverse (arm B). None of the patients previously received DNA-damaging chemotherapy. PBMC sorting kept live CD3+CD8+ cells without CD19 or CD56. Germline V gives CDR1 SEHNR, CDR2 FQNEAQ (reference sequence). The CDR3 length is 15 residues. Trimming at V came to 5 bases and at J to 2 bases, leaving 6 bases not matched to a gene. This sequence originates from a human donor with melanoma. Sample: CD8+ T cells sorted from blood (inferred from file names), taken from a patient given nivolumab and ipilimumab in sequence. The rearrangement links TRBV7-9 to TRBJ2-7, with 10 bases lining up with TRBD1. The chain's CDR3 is CASSAAGQGTYEQYF. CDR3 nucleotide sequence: TGTGCCAGCAGCGCGGCGGGACAGGGGACCTACGAGCAGTACTTC.